This T cell receptor (beta chain) was sequenced for a study of blood T cell repertoires in COVID-19 (TCRdb year 2020). Describing the broader study: Samples from collaborators originated in the United States, Italy and Spain and spanned both the acute and convalescent phases of COVID-19. The material from the prospective study consisted of cDNA or gDNA derived from T cells, B-cell-depleted T cells, or PBMCs. The dataset comprised deeply sampled blood TCRbeta repertoires from subjects exposed to, actively infected with, or recovered from COVID-19. A freely available public database, intended as a resource for researchers studying the immune response to SARS-CoV-2, is where the repertoires were released. Samples were obtained from the ongoing ImmuneRACE study (first 160 participants) and from over 1,000 subjects provided by 6 global collaborators. Sample metadata almost always included a de-identified subject ID, COVID-19 status, age in years and sex. Where available, HLA class I and class II types were taken from metadata supplied by the sample provider and were not determined by assay-based typing.

Beyond this particular receptor, the publication reports: The quantity of clinical and demographic metadata differed by source and by participant and was supplied without curation.

A note on this clone: It lacks a known antigen. Qualities for individual bases were not recorded, and no much larger clone is one base off.

There are 15 amino acids in the CDR3, from cysteine to phenylalanine inclusive. The DNA shown is the 45-base CDR3, in frame from base 1. Sequences SNHLY (CDR1) and FYNNEI (CDR2) are obtained from the germline V gene. Germline trimming amounts to 6 bases on V and 9 bases on J, with 10 as the count of junction bases outside the gene matches. Each collaborating institution followed its own protocols to collect whole blood in K2EDTA tubes. Collaborator samples were shipped for TCRbeta analysis as frozen whole blood, isolated PBMCs, or DNA extracted from either sample type. TCRbeta CDR3 regions were amplified from genomic DNA using the immunoSEQ Assay, a bias-controlled multiplex PCR. In the original analysis: The number of nucleated cells in each sample was estimated from the amplification of reference gene primers within the assay. To quantify the absolute abundance of each unique TCRbeta CDR3 rearrangement, sequence reads were collapsed and filtered. Productive Simpson clonality was computed per sample as the square root of Simpson's diversity index over productive rearrangements. The table comes from immuneACCESS by way of TCRdb, which keeps in-frame sequences with V and J called. Part of the clones is missing from these tables; in studies checked, under half for an unresolved V gene and the rest for unknown reasons. The V and J calls and clone size were taken over from that table, and D and trimming were inferred from the DNA. The sample has under 350,000 clones on record, approximately 85% of them singletons. Approximately 11% of the sample is held by the ten biggest clonotypes.

The clonotype originates from a woman aged 70-85 years with acute or convalescent COVID-19. The chain is made from TRBV2 and TRBJ2-1; 11 bases in the junction line up with TRBD1. The sequenced sample was peripheral blood. The CDR3 loop reads CASRKDRGRSGEQFF. In nucleotide form, the sequence is TGTGCCAGCAGGAAGGACAGGGGGCGGTCGGGTGAGCAGTTCTTC.